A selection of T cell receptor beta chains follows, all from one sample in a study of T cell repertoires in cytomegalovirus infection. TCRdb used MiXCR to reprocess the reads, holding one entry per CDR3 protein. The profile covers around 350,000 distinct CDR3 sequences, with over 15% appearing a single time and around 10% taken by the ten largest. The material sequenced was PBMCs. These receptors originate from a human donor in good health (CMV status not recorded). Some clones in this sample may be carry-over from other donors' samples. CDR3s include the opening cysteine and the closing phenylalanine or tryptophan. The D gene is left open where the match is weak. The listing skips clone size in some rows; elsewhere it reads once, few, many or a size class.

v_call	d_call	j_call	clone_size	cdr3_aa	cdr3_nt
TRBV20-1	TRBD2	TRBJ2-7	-	CSAGDYRSYEQYF	TGCAGTGCTGGGGACTACCGATCCTACGAGCAGTACTTC
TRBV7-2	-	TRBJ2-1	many	CASSPHMNEQFF	TGTGCCAGCAGCCCCCACATGAATGAGCAGTTCTTC
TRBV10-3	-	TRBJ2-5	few	CAISESMGARTQYF	TGTGCCATCAGTGAGTCGATGGGGGCCAGGACCCAGTACTTC
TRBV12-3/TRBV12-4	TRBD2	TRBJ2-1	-	CASSLLAGVRNEQFF	TGTGCCAGCAGTTTACTAGCGGGAGTGCGTAATGAGCAGTTCTTC
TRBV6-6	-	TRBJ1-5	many	CASSYRGGGQPQHF	TGTGCCAGCAGTTACCGGGGGGGGGGTCAGCCCCAGCATTTT
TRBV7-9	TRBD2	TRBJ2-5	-	CASSLVAGVQETQYF	TGTGCCAGCAGCTTAGTAGCGGGAGTTCAAGAGACCCAGTACTTC
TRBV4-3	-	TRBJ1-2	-	CASSQDRGNYLHGYTF	TGCGCCAGCAGCCAAGATCGGGGCAACTACTTACATGGCTACACCTTC
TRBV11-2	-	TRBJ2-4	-	CASNTWGAGNIQYF	TGTGCCAGCAACACTTGGGGGGCAGGAAACATTCAGTACTTC
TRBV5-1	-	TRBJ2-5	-	CASSSDWTVGETQYF	TGCGCCAGCAGCTCCGATTGGACAGTGGGAGAGACCCAGTACTTC
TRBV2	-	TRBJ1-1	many	CASSDSLGAEAFF	TGTGCCAGCAGTGATTCCCTCGGGGCTGAAGCTTTCTTT